This entry features one TCR beta chain sequence. Germline lookup yields CDR1 MNHEY and CDR2 SVGAGI. Trimming stripped 6 bases from V and 3 bases from J, with 11 bases between. This CDR3 has 13 amino acids. Source study methods: Estimation of nucleated cell counts relied on the amplification of reference gene primers. Only in-frame clones appear in the TCRdb table, and some are missing; sequencing was by immunoSEQ multiplex PCR. Clone size and V and J calls were adopted from that table, with D and trimming inferred from the DNA. The table shows just over 250,000 clones, with around 87% occurring only once. The sample comes from a study of blood T cell repertoires in COVID-19. Turning to the study itself: Researchers got acute and convalescent COVID-19 samples from the United States, Italy and Spain. From T cells, B-cell-depleted T cells, or PBMCs came the material, which was cDNA or gDNA.

V usage is TRBV6-5 and J usage is TRBJ1-2; a weak D match, TRBD1 (6 bases). This clonotype originated in a woman aged 50 to 60 with acute or convalescent COVID-19. Sequencing was done on a sample of peripheral blood. CDR3 sequence reads: CASSVQGDYGYTF. Here the CDR3 DNA reads TGTGCCAGCAGCGTACAGGGAGACTATGGCTACACCTTC.